This TCR beta chain is from a study of T cells in Graves' hyperthyroidism and ophthalmopathy. Study-wide results and caveats: Ophthalmopathy was told apart from stable hyperthyroidism by a 13 V-J model.

This clonotype has a count of ten or more. Antigen specificity is unknown. In germline, CDR1 is MDHEN, CDR2 SYDVKM. CDR3 size: 18 residues. Unmatched junction bases numbered 17, after V lost 4 bases and J lost 3 bases. RNA transcripts yielded amplified TCR beta CDR3 regions. When the TCR CDR3 underwent first-round RT-PCR, the HTBI primer set was used. TCRdb processed the multiplex PCR reads anew with MiXCR; each CDR3 protein has one entry. The sample lists 550,000 to 800,000 distinct CDR3 sequences; roughly a sixth were seen once. The chain is built from TRBV28 and TRBJ1-1, with 7 bases lining up with TRBD1. The sequence derives from a man aged 45-65 years with Graves' hyperthyroidism. Sequencing was performed on blood. This CDR3 reads CASSSQAGGRGRHTEAFF. CDR3 DNA: TGTGCCAGCAGTTCCCAGGCTGGGGGAAGGGGGCGTCACACTGAAGCTTTCTTT.